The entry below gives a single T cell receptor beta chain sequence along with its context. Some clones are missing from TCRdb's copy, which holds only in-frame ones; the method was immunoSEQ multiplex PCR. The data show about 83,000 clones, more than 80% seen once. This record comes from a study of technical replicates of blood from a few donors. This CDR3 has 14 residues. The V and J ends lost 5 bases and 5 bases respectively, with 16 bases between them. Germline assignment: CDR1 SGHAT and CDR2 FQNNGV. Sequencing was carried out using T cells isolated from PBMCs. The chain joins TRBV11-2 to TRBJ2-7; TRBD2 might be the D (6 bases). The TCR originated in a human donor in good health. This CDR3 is CASSPEGGSDEQYF. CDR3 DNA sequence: TGTGCCAGCAGCCCAGAGGGAGGCTCGGACGAGCAGTACTTC.